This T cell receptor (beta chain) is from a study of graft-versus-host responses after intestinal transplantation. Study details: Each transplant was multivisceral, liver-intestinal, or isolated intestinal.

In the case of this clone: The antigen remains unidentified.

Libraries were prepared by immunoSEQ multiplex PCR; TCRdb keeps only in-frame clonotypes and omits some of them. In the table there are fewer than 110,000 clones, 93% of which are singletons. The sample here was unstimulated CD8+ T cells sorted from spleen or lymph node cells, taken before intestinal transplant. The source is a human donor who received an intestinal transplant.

CDR3 bases: TGTGCCGTCCGCCTGGGGACAGCCTCTAACTATGGCTACACCTTC. Amino acids: CAVRLGTASNYGYTF. The chain joins TRBV10-3 to TRBJ1-2, with 7 bases aligning to TRBD1. The V segment lost 11 bases and the J segment 0 bases; nucleotides outside the gene matches: 12. The germline gives CDR1 ENHRY, CDR2 SYGVKD. This CDR3 spans 15 amino acids.